These 7 T cell receptor beta chains were sequenced from one sample in a study of cytomegalovirus exposure and HLA in healthy donors. This PCR relied on a set of 60 Vbeta primers and 13 Jbeta primers. Measured with immunoSEQ multiplex PCR; TCRdb has only the in-frame clones, and not every one. The repertoire holds approximately 150,000 clones, with 82% as singletons. The sample consisted of PBMCs. Receptors originate from a man in his fifties or sixties in good health and CMV-seropositive.

This clone has a single count. V gene TRBV7-2 combines with J gene TRBJ2-1, with 9 nucleotides matching TRBD2. CDR1 and CDR2 (germline): SGHTA, FQGNSA. The CDR3 contains 16 residues. The trim removed 1 base at V and 4 bases at J, leaving 5 bases unmatched. CDR3 coding DNA: TGTGCCAGCAGCTTAGTTGGCGGGGGGGCTTACAATGAGCAGTTCTTC. It yields the protein CASSLVGGGAYNEQFF.

This clone came up a few times. The V and J genes are TRBV7-2 and TRBJ2-5; D might be TRBD1 (5 bases). V was pared by 3 bases and J by 6 bases, with 11 bases between. Germline V gene sequence: CDR1 SGHTA, CDR2 FQGNSA. This CDR3 comprises 13 residues. The CDR3 nucleotides are TGTGCCAGCAGCTTTAAGGGGCAACAGACCCAGTACTTC. Protein product: CASSFKGQQTQYF.

V usage is TRBV20-1 and J usage is TRBJ2-3; tentatively, D is TRBD2 (5 bases). The CDR3 has 11 amino acids. The germline CDR1 and CDR2 sequences are DFQATT and SNEGSKA (reference sequence). The V end was cut by 2 bases, the J end by 5 bases, with 5 bases between. The CDR3: CSARSGDTQYF. CDR3 DNA: TGCAGTGCTAGAAGCGGAGATACGCAGTATTTT.

The chain uses TRBV19 and TRBJ2-5; 8 nucleotides agree with TRBD2. This CDR3 has 19 residues. Per the germline V gene, CDR1 is LNHDA and CDR2 is SQIVND (reference sequence). V was clipped by 1 base and J by 5 bases; unmatched bases: 18. CDR3: CASSIVNTSGAGVEETQYF. In DNA form, the CDR3 reads TGTGCCAGTAGTATAGTCAACACTAGCGGAGCTGGGGTTGAGGAGACCCAGTACTTC.

V gene TRBV9 combines with J gene TRBJ2-3; 8 nucleotides line up with TRBD2. The V gene's germline CDR1 is SGDLS and CDR2 YYNGEE. This CDR3 spans 16 amino acids. V was clipped by 3 bases and J by 0 bases; unmatched bases: 6. CDR3 DNA: TGTGCCAGCAGCGAGGGGACTAGACCCAGCACAGATACGCAGTATTTT. This encodes CASSEGTRPSTDTQYF.

The V call is TRBV6-1, the J call TRBJ1-5, with D tentatively TRBD1 (5 bases). The CDR3 has 14 residues. Germline values: CDR1 MNHNS, CDR2 SASEGT. V was shortened by 6 bases and J by 0 bases, with 9 bases between the two germline ends. CDR3 DNA: TGTGCCAGCAGGACAGTCTATAGCAATCAGCCCCAGCATTTT. Translating gives CASRTVYSNQPQHF.

J is TRBJ2-5 and V is TRBV7-9; TRBD2 is a possible D gene (5 bases). The V gene's germline CDR1 is SEHNR and CDR2 FQNEAQ (reference sequence). The V end was cut by 4 bases, the J end by 1 base, with 16 bases between. The CDR3 spans 16 residues. The CDR3 sequence is CASSSSSPGFQETQYF. DNA of the CDR3: TGTGCCAGCAGCTCCTCCTCCCCGGGGTTCCAAGAGACCCAGTACTTC.